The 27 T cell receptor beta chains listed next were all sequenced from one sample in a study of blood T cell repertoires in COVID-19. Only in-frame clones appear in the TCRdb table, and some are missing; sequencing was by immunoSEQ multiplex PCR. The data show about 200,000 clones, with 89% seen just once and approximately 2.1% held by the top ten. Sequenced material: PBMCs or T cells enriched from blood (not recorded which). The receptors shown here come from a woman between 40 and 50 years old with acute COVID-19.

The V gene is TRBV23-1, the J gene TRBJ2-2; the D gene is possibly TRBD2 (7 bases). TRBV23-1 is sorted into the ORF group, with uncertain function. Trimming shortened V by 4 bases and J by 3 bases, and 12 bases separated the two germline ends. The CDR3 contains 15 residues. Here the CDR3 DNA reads TGCGCCAGCAGTCCTAGGGGGAGGGACACCGGGGAGCTGTTTTTT. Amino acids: CASSPRGRDTGELFF.

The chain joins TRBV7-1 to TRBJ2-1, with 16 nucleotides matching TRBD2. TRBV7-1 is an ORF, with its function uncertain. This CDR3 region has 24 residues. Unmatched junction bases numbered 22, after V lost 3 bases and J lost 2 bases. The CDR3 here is CASSSHAGDFAPGLAGGPYNEQFF. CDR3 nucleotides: TGTGCCAGCAGCTCCCATGCGGGCGATTTTGCTCCGGGACTAGCGGGAGGGCCCTACAATGAGCAGTTCTTC.

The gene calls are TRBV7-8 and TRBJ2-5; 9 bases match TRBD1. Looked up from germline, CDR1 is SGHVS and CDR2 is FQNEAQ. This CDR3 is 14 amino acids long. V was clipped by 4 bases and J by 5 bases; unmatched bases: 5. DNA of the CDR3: TGTGCCAGCAGCTCCGCCGGGACAGGGGAGACCCAGTACTTC. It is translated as CASSSAGTGETQYF.

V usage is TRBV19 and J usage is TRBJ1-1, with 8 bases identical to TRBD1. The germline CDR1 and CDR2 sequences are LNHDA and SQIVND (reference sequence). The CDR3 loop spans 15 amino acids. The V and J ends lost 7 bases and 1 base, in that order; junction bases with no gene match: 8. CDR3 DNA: TGTGCCAGTACCCCTTGGACAGGGACGAACACTGAAGCTTTCTTT. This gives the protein CASTPWTGTNTEAFF. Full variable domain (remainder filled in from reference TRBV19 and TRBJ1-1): DGGITQSPKYLFRKEGQNVTLSCEQNLNHDAMYWYRQDPGQGLRLIYYSQIVNDFQKGDIAEGYSVSREKKESFPLTVTSAQKNPTAFYLCASTPWTGTNTEAFFGQGTRLTVV.

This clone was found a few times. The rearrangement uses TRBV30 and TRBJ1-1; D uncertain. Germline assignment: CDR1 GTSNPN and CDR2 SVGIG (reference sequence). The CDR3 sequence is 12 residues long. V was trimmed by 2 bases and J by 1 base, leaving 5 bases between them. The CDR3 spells CAWSPRNTEAFF. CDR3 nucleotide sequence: TGTGCCTGGAGTCCCAGGAACACTGAAGCTTTCTTT.

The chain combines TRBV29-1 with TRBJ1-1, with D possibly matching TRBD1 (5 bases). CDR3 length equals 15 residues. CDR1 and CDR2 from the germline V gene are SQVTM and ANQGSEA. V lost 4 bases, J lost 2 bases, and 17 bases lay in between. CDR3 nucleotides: TGCAGCGTTGTTGGGATCCCACAGGAAAACACTGAAGCTTTCTTT. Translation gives CSVVGIPQENTEAFF.

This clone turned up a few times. The CDR3 nucleotides are TGTGCCAGCAGCTTCGGGGGAGGGGGCAATCAGCCCCAGCATTTT. It codes for CASSFGGGGNQPQHF. The chain joins TRBV5-4 to TRBJ1-5; D may be TRBD1 (5 bases). V shed 2 bases and J shed 2 bases, with 11 bases lying between them. Germline lookup yields CDR1 SGHNT and CDR2 YYREEE (reference sequence). The CDR3 consists of 15 residues.

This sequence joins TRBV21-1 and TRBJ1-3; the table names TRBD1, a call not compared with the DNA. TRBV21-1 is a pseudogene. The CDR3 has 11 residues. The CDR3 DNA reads TGTGCCAGCATCCCCAGAAACACCATATATTTT. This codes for CASIPRNTIYF.

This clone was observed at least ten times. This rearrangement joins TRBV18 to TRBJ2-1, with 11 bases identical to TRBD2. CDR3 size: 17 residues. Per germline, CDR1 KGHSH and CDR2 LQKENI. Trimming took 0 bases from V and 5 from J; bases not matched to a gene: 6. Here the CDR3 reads CASSPPTSGRANNEQFF. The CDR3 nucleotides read TGTGCCAGCTCACCACCCACTAGCGGGAGAGCGAACAATGAGCAGTTCTTC.

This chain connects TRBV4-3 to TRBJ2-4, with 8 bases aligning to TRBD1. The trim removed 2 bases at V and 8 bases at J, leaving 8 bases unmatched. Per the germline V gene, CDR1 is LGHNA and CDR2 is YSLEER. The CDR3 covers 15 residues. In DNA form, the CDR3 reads TGCGCCAGCAGCCAAAGCCGCGGACAGGGTTACATTCAGTACTTC. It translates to CASSQSRGQGYIQYF.

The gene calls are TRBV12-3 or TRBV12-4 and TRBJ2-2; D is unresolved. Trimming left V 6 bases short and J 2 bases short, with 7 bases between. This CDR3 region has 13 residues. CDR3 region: CASRFTNTGELFF. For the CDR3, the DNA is TGTGCCAGCAGGTTCACAAACACCGGGGAGCTGTTTTTT.

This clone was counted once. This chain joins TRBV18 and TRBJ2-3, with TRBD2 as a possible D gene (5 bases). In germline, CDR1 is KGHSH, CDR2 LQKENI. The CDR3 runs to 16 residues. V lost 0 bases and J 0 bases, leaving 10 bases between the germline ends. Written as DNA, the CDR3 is TGTGCCAGCTCACCACCGAGGGTACGAAGCACAGATACGCAGTATTTT. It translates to CASSPPRVRSTDTQYF.

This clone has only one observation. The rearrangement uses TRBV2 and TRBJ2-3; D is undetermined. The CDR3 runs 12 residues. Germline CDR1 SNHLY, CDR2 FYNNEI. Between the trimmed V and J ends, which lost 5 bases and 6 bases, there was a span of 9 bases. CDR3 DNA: TGTGCCAGCAGTACCCCCCAGGATACGCAGTATTTT. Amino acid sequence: CASSTPQDTQYF.

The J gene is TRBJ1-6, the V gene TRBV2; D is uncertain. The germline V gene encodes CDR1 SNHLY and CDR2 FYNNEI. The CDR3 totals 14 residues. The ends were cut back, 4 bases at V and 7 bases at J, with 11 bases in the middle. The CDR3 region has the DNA TGTGCCAGCAGTGCCCGGGTCCTCAATTCACCCCTCCACTTT. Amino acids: CASSARVLNSPLHF. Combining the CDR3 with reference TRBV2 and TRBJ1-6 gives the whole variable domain EPEVTQTPSHQVTQMGQEVILRCVPISNHLYFYWYRQILGQKVEFLVSFYNNEISEKSEIFDDQFSVERPDGSNFTLKIRSTKLEDSAMYFCASSARVLNSPLHFGNGTRLTVT.

The CDR3 reads CASSVGPSGDEQYF. The CDR3 coding sequence is TGTGCCAGCAGCGTAGGTCCCAGCGGAGACGAGCAGTACTTC. This sequence joins TRBV9 and TRBJ2-7; D possibly corresponds to TRBD2 (5 bases). The CDR3 is made up of 14 amino acids. Germline V gene sequence: CDR1 SGDLS, CDR2 YYNGEE. The V gene lost 0 bases and the J gene lost 5 bases, with 12 bases spanning the gap.

The CDR3 region is CASSQSGTGTTSGEQYF. The CDR3 DNA sequence: TGCGCCAGCAGCCAGTCGGGGACAGGGACAACTTCGGGGGAGCAGTACTTC. V usage is TRBV4-1 and J usage is TRBJ2-7; 9 bases map to TRBD1. Per germline, CDR1 MGHRA and CDR2 YSYEKL. CDR3 length: 17 amino acids. V was pared by 3 bases and J by 7 bases, with 16 bases of the junction left unmatched.

CDR3 in amino acids: CASSGQPPYGYTF. CDR3 DNA sequence: TGTGCCAGCAGTGGACAGCCTCCCTATGGCTACACCTTC. The J gene is TRBJ1-2, the V gene TRBV9, with D perhaps matching TRBD1 (6 bases). This CDR3 contains 13 residues. Trimming removed 5 bases from V and 4 bases from J, with 12 bases in between. In germline, CDR1 is SGDLS, CDR2 YYNGEE.

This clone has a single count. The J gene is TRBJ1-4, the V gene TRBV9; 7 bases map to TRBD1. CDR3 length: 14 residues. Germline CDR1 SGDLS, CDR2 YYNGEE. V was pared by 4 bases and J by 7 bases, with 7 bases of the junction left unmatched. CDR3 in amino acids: CASSSGQPGEKLFF. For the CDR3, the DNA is TGTGCCAGCAGCTCGGGACAGCCGGGTGAAAAACTGTTTTTT. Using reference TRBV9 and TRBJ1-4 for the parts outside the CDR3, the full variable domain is DSGVTQTPKHLITATGQRVTLRCSPRSGDLSVYWYQQSLDQGLQFLIQYYNGEERAKGNILERFSAQQFPDLHSELNLSSLELGDSALYFCASSSGQPGEKLFFGSGTQLSVL.

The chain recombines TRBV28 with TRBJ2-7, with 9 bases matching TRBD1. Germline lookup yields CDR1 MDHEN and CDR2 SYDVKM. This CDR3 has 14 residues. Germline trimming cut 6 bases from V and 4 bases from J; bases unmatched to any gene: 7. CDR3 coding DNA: TGTGCCAGCAGACCAAGGACAGGGGTTTACGAGCAGTACTTC. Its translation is CASRPRTGVYEQYF.

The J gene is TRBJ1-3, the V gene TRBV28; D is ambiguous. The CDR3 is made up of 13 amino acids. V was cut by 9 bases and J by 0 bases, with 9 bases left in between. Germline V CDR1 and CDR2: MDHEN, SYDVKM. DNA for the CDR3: TGTGCCAGTAAGTGGAGCTCTGGAAACACCATATATTTT. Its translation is CASKWSSGNTIYF.

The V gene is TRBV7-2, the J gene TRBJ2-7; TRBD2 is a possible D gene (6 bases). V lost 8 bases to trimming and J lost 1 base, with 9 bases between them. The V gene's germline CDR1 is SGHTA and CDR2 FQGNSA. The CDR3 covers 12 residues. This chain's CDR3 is CASRGNSYEQYF. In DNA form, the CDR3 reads TGTGCCAGCCGCGGGAATTCCTACGAGCAGTACTTC.

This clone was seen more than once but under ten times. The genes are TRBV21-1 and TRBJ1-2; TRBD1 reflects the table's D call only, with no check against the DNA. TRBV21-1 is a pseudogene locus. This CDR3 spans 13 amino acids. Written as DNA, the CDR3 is TGTGCCAGCAGCAATGACAAGAACTATGGCTACACCTTC. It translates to CASSNDKNYGYTF.

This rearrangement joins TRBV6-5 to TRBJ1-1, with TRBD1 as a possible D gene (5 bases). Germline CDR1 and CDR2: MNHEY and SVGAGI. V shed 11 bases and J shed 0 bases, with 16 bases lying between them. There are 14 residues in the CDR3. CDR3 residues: CAQQGGEMNTEAFF. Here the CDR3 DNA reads TGTGCCCAGCAGGGCGGGGAAATGAACACTGAAGCTTTCTTT.

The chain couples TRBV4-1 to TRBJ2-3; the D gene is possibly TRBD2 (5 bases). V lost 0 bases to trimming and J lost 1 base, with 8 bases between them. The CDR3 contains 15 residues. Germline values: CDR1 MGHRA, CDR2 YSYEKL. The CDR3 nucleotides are TGCGCCAGCAGCCAAGAGTCTAGCCGCACAGATACGCAGTATTTT. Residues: CASSQESSRTDTQYF.

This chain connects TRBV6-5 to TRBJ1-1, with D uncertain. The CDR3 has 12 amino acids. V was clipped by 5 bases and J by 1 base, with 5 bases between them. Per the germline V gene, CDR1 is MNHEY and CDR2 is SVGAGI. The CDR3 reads CASSRQNTEAFF. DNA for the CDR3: TGTGCCAGCAGTCGACAGAACACTGAAGCTTTCTTT.

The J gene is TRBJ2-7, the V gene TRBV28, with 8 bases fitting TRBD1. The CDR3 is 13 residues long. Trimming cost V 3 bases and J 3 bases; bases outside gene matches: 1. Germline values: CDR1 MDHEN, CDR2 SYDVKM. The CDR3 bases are TGTGCCAGCAGTTTCGGACAGGGCTACGAGCAGTACTTC. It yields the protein CASSFGQGYEQYF.

The CDR3 loop is CASSEPQGNTEAFF. CDR3 sequence (DNA): TGCGCCAGCAGTGAGCCGCAGGGAAACACTGAAGCTTTCTTT. The V call is TRBV10-2, the J call TRBJ1-1; tentative D call: TRBD1 (5 bases). Trimming took 2 bases from V and 2 from J, leaving 9 bases between them. In germline, CDR1 is WSHSY, CDR2 SAAADI. This CDR3 contains 14 residues.